A single sample gave rise to the 18 T cell receptor beta chains below, sequenced in a study of OX40 agonist ivuxolimab in advanced cancers. Sequenced by immunoSEQ multiplex PCR; TCRdb stores in-frame clones only, minus some. The data show tens of thousands of clones, with 85% to 90% seen just once and under 2% held by the top ten. Sequences were derived from CD4+ or CD8+ T cells sorted from blood, sampled in a trial of the OX40 agonist ivuxolimab. The receptors originated from an adult with an advanced solid tumor such as melanoma, head and neck, liver or kidney cancer.

The chain couples TRBV12-2 to TRBJ1-1. TRBV12-2 is a listed pseudogene. The CDR3 spans 15 residues. Written as DNA, the CDR3 is TGTGCAAGTCGCTTAGGGGGGAGGCTGAACACTGAAGCTTTCTTT. Protein: CASRLGGRLNTEAFF.

As DNA, the CDR3 is TGTGCCAGCAGCCCGAGACAGGCCGCCTATGGCTACACCTTC. This translates into CASSPRQAAYGYTF. The chain recombines TRBV7-2 with TRBJ1-2; D possibly corresponds to TRBD1 (6 bases). This CDR3 contains 14 residues. Trimming removed 5 bases at V and 4 bases at J, with 14 bases between. The V gene's germline CDR1 is SGHTA and CDR2 FQGNSA.

The chain links TRBV27 to TRBJ2-3; D is tentatively TRBD1 or TRBD2 (5 bases each). The CDR3 has 16 amino acids. Trimming removed 7 bases at V and 4 bases at J, with 21 bases between. Germline lookup yields CDR1 MNHEY and CDR2 SMNVEV (reference sequence). Here the CDR3 DNA reads TGTGCCAGCATCCAGACGACACGGGGCAGGGCAGATACGCAGTATTTT. It codes for CASIQTTRGRADTQYF.

This clone was picked up one time. The chain uses TRBV7-9 and TRBJ2-7; D gene ambiguous. The V and J ends lost 1 base and 3 bases respectively, with 4 bases between them. The CDR3 consists of 12 residues. In germline, CDR1 is SEHNR, CDR2 FQNEAQ (reference sequence). The DNA for the CDR3 is TGTGCCAGCAGCTTAGTTAGCTACGAGCAGTACTTC. Translated, it gives CASSLVSYEQYF.

DNA of the CDR3: TGTGCCAGCAGCTTAATTCTCCAAGCCGGGACAGAGATCGATGAGCAGTTCTTC. This gives the protein CASSLILQAGTEIDEQFF. V and J are TRBV7-6 and TRBJ2-1; TRBD1 aligns across 7 bases. In germline, CDR1 is SGHVS, CDR2 FNYEAQ. Losses at the gene ends were 2 bases for V and 8 bases for J; bases not matched to a gene: 18. This CDR3 contains 18 residues.

The chain carries TRBV30 and TRBJ2-1; the D gene is possibly TRBD2 (6 bases). The ends were cut back, 3 bases at V and 1 base at J, with 16 bases in the middle. The CDR3 sequence is 16 residues long. CDR1 is GTSNPN and CDR2 is SVGIG in the germline V gene (reference sequence). The CDR3: CAWRKRSGASYNEQFF. CDR3 nucleotide sequence: TGTGCCTGGAGGAAGAGGTCGGGAGCGTCCTACAATGAGCAGTTCTTC. The full variable domain, in which reference TRBV30 and TRBJ2-1 provide the parts outside the CDR3, is SQTIHQWPATLVQPVGSPLSLECTVEGTSNPNLYWYRQAAGRGLQLLFYSVGIGQISSEVPQNLSASRPQDRQFILSSKKLLLSDSGFYLCAWRKRSGASYNEQFFGPGTRLTVL.

This chain connects TRBV10-3 to TRBJ2-7; D remains unclear. The V gene lost 6 bases and the J gene lost 0 bases, with 9 bases spanning the gap. The germline gives CDR1 ENHRY, CDR2 SYGVKD. This CDR3 is built from 13 residues. In nucleotides, the CDR3 is TGTGCCATCAGGGGGTCTTACTCCTACGAGCAGTACTTC. This gives the protein CAIRGSYSYEQYF.

This chain joins TRBV4-2 and TRBJ2-7; 9 nucleotides align to TRBD2. The CDR3 totals 16 residues. V was clipped by 0 bases and J by 2 bases; unmatched bases: 5. Germline V gives CDR1 LGHNA, CDR2 YNFKEQ. The CDR3 region has the DNA TGTGCCAGCAGCCAAGACCCAGGACTAGCGACCTACGAGCAGTACTTC. This translates into CASSQDPGLATYEQYF.

The chain is built from TRBV9 and TRBJ2-1, with TRBD2 identical over 9 bases. Germline CDR1 reads SGDLS; CDR2 reads YYNGEE. V dropped 5 bases and J dropped 4; count of bases not matched to a gene: 7. The CDR3 has 15 residues. The CDR3 sequence: CASSDIAGEYNEQFF. The CDR3 nucleotides are TGTGCCAGCAGTGATATAGCGGGGGAATACAATGAGCAGTTCTTC. The entire variable domain, with the rest obtained from reference TRBV9 and TRBJ2-1, is as follows: DSGVTQTPKHLITATGQRVTLRCSPRSGDLSVYWYQQSLDQGLQFLIQYYNGEERAKGNILERFSAQQFPDLHSELNLSSLELGDSALYFCASSDIAGEYNEQFFGPGTRLTVL.

This chain joins TRBV2 and TRBJ1-3; D possibly corresponds to TRBD1 (5 bases). Between the trimmed V and J ends, which lost 5 bases and 4 bases, there was a span of 15 bases. Germline-derived CDR1 and CDR2 are SNHLY and FYNNEI. The CDR3 totals 15 residues. The CDR3, as DNA: TGTGCCAGCAGTAGTGGCTGGGGCGGCGGAAACACCATATATTTT. Protein sequence: CASSSGWGGGNTIYF.

V is TRBV7-2 and J is TRBJ2-1; tentatively, D is TRBD1 (5 bases). The germline V and J ends were trimmed by 0 bases and 0 bases, with 12 bases remaining between them. CDR3 size: 17 residues. CDR1 and CDR2 from the germline V gene are SGHTA and FQGNSA. Here the CDR3 reads CASSLALSQGSYNEQFF. The DNA of the CDR3 is TGTGCCAGCAGCTTAGCGCTTAGCCAGGGCTCCTACAATGAGCAGTTCTTC.

The chain couples TRBV6-5 to TRBJ1-2; D unresolved. The CDR3 spans 14 residues. Germline-derived CDR1 and CDR2 are MNHEY and SVGAGI. Deletions cut 6 bases from V and 7 bases from J, with 18 bases between. Here the CDR3 reads CASRPTGWTGGYTF. CDR3 in DNA: TGTGCCAGCAGGCCCACTGGATGGACGGGTGGCTACACCTTC.

The chain uses TRBV27 and TRBJ1-2; 12 bases agree with TRBD1. The CDR3 is made up of 15 amino acids. The V segment lost 5 bases and the J segment 7 bases; nucleotides outside the gene matches: 8. CDR1 is MNHEY and CDR2 is SMNVEV in the germline V gene (reference sequence). The CDR3 nucleotides read TGTGCCAGCAGTCTCCGGGACAGGGGGCGAAGTGGCTACACCTTC. Amino acids: CASSLRDRGRSGYTF.

The rearrangement joins TRBV7-9 to TRBJ1-4; a possible D gene is TRBD1 (6 bases). Germline CDR1 is SEHNR and CDR2 is FQNEAQ (reference sequence). There are 15 residues in the CDR3. The V end was cut by 1 base, the J end by 4 bases, with 10 bases between. CDR3 amino acids: CASSLGGQINEKLFF. The CDR3 DNA follows: TGTGCCAGCAGCTTAGGGGGACAAATTAATGAAAAACTGTTTTTT.

This chain connects TRBV5-1 to TRBJ2-1; no clear D. Trimming removed 0 bases at V and 5 bases at J, with 9 bases between. Per the germline V gene, CDR1 is SGHRS and CDR2 is YFSETQ. There are 14 residues in the CDR3. CDR3 amino acids: CASSLEPGHNEQFF. The DNA of the CDR3 is TGCGCCAGCAGCTTGGAGCCCGGCCACAATGAGCAGTTCTTC.

The V and J genes are TRBV10-2 and TRBJ2-3; D is ambiguous. V shed 5 bases and J shed 0 bases, with 9 bases lying between them. Germline V gene sequence: CDR1 WSHSY, CDR2 SAAADI. This CDR3 spans 14 amino acids. Written as DNA, the CDR3 is TGCGCCAGCAGTTATAGCAGTAGCACAGATACGCAGTATTTT. This gives the protein CASSYSSSTDTQYF.

A note on this clone: A junction end diverges from the germline sequence, so it may reflect a read error. Other DNA variants within this sample encode the same CDR3. The chain employs TRBV19 and TRBJ1-5; 10 bases agree with TRBD1. The CDR3 runs to 17 residues. Germline assignment: CDR1 LNHDA and CDR2 SQIVND (reference sequence). The DNA for the CDR3 is TGTGCCAGCAGTAGGCGAGAGGGACAGGGGCGCGGGCAGCCCCAGCATTTT. Its translation: CASSRREGQGRGQPQHF.

This clone occurred a few times. The V call is TRBV28, the J call TRBJ1-1, with TRBD1 identical over 9 bases. The germline V gene encodes CDR1 MDHEN and CDR2 SYDVKM. J lost 7 bases, V lost 0 bases, and 3 bases had no gene match. The CDR3 is 14 residues long. The DNA of the CDR3 is TGTGCCAGCAGTTTATGGCCGGGACAGGGTGAAGCTTTCTTT. It translates to CASSLWPGQGEAFF.